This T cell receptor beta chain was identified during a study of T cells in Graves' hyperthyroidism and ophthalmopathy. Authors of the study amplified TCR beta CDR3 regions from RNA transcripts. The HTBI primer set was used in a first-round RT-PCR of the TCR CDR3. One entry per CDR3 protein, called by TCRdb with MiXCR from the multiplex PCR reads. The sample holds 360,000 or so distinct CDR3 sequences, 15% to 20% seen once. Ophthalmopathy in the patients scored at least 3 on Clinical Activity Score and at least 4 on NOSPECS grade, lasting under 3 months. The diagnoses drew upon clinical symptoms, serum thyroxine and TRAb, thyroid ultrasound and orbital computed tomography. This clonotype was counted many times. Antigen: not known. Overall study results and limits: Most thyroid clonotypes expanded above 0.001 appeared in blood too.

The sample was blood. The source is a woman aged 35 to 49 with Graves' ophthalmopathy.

CDR3 in DNA: TGCAGTGCTAGGGGCAGGGGGAACACTGAAGCTTTCTTT. Translation: CSARGRGNTEAFF. The chain links TRBV20-1 to TRBJ1-1; D might be TRBD1 (6 bases). V was cut by 3 bases and J by 1 base, with 9 bases left in between. Per germline, CDR1 DFQATT and CDR2 SNEGSKA (reference sequence). The CDR3 runs to 13 residues.